This entry lists 4 T cell receptor beta chains sequenced from one sample in a study of blood T cell repertoires in COVID-19 (dated by TCRdb to between 2020 and 2021). Library generation was performed with the immunoSEQ multiplex PCR assay. TCRdb carries this immuneACCESS record with in-frame sequences only. Its versions omit some clonotypes, under half of them owing to an unresolved V gene in the studies checked, with the rest unexplained. This sample has about 260,000 clones in its table, and 85% to 90% of those were observed once. 1.5% of the sample comes from the top ten. The sample taken for sequencing was peripheral blood. All receptors come from a woman in her thirties or forties who had recovered from COVID-19.

The chain has TRBV21-1 and TRBJ2-7; the tabulated D call, TRBD1, remains unverified against the DNA. TRBV21-1 is a pseudogene locus. CDR3 size: 14 residues. As DNA, the CDR3 is TGTGCCAGCAGCCCTCAGGGCCCTCCTGGTGAGCAGTACTTC. It encodes CASSPQGPPGEQYF.

The chain recombines TRBV3-1 (or the pseudogene TRBV3-2) with TRBJ1-3, with D tentatively TRBD1 (6 bases). This CDR3 spans 17 amino acids. V dropped 4 bases and J dropped 2 bases, with 18 bases sitting between them. Germline assignment: CDR1 LGHDT and CDR2 YNNKEL (reference sequence). The DNA of the CDR3 is TGTGCCAGCAGCCTCCTAGGGGGGGTACAAACTGGAAACACCATATATTTT. Protein sequence: CASSLLGGVQTGNTIYF.

J is TRBJ1-5 and V is TRBV30; D call uncertain. The CDR3 spans 12 residues. Germline CDR1 GTSNPN, CDR2 SVGIG (reference sequence). The germline V and J ends were trimmed by 2 bases and 4 bases, with 6 bases remaining between them. The CDR3 spells CAWSYGNQPQHF. CDR3 bases: TGTGCCTGGAGTTACGGGAATCAGCCCCAGCATTTT.

The CDR3 nucleotides read TGCAGCGTTGATTCGGCTAGCGGTTACGAGCAGTACTTC. Translated: CSVDSASGYEQYF. The chain couples TRBV29-1 to TRBJ2-7; 7 bases agree with TRBD2. The V segment lost 3 bases and the J segment 4 bases; nucleotides outside the gene matches: 6. This CDR3 comprises 13 residues. The germline CDR1 and CDR2 sequences are SQVTM and ANQGSEA.